This T cell receptor beta chain was observed in a study of blood T cell repertoires in COVID-19. In the study overall: Donors in the United States, Italy and Spain gave samples during acute or convalescent COVID-19.

The CDR3 length is 16 residues. V lost 0 bases and J lost 1, with 12 bases in between. Germline-derived CDR1 and CDR2 are LNHNV and YYDKDF (reference sequence). Clones were sequenced by immunoSEQ multiplex PCR, and TCRdb holds only the in-frame ones, with some missing. The top ten hold less than 9.5% of the sample, which has 88,000 or so clones, about 88% seen once. The genes are TRBV15 and TRBJ1-1, with a weak D call TRBD1 (6 bases). Sequencing was carried out using peripheral blood. This sequence originates from a man in his 60s with acute or convalescent COVID-19. CDR3 region: CATSRDASQGNTEAFF. The CDR3 DNA is TGTGCCACCAGCAGAGACGCGTCACAGGGGAACACTGAAGCTTTCTTT.